Each of the 13 T cell receptor beta chains below was sequenced from the same sample in a study of long-term antiretroviral therapy in people with HIV (dated 2022 in TCRdb). The immunoSEQ hsTCRB v3.0 assay was used at survey level resolution for TRB variable region sequencing. In TCRdb, the immuneACCESS table is reduced to in-frame sequences with V and J assigned. These tables do not hold every clone; where another copy was compared, an unresolved V gene accounts for under half, and the others remain unexplained. Here the sample has about 24,000 clones; 90% to 95% occur a single time. 2% to 2.5% of the sample is in the top ten clones. The sample consisted of unsorted PBMCs, taken almost 5 years after starting antiretroviral therapy. The receptors here all came from a woman between 45 and 65 years old with HIV.

This clone was found once. CDR3 amino acids: CASSHLPDTEAFF. The CDR3 DNA is TGTGCCAGCAGCCATCTTCCGGACACTGAAGCTTTCTTT. The chain couples TRBV7-9 to TRBJ1-1; D is ambiguous. V dropped 5 bases and J dropped 3 bases, with 10 bases sitting between them. The CDR3 contains 13 residues. Germline V gives CDR1 SEHNR, CDR2 FQNEAQ (reference sequence).

The V call is TRBV6-6, the J call TRBJ1-1, with D unclear. Germline loops: CDR1 MNHNY, CDR2 SVGAGI (reference sequence). CDR3 size: 14 residues. V was cut by 8 bases and J by 1 base, with 14 bases left in between. In DNA, the CDR3 is TGTGCCAGCCTGCTCGATGTCTCGAACACTGAAGCTTTCTTT. Its protein is CASLLDVSNTEAFF.

The chain couples TRBV28 to TRBJ2-5; 10 bases align to TRBD1. Germline CDR1 is MDHEN and CDR2 is SYDVKM. Unmatched junction bases numbered 3, after V lost 6 bases and J lost 5 bases. The CDR3 length is 13 residues. The CDR3 DNA follows: TGTGCCAGCAGGGGACAGGGGATTGAGACCCAGTACTTC. Amino acid sequence: CASRGQGIETQYF.

The chain carries TRBV5-1 and TRBJ2-3; 7 bases are shared with TRBD2. This CDR3 contains 15 residues. The junction had 5 bases not matched to a gene; V was cut back by 4 bases and J by 0 bases. Germline loops: CDR1 SGHRS, CDR2 YFSETQ. CDR3 protein: CASSPSGLSTDTQYF. The CDR3 DNA reads TGCGCCAGCAGCCCCTCGGGACTAAGCACAGATACGCAGTATTTT.

This sequence joins TRBV5-4 and TRBJ2-5, with a weak D call TRBD2 (5 bases). The length of the CDR3 is 13 residues. Germline V gene sequence: CDR1 SGHNT, CDR2 YYREEE (reference sequence). With 6 bases removed from V and 1 base from J, the gap between germline ends came to 10 bases. CDR3 nucleotide sequence: TGTGCCAGCAAGATGGACTTCCAAGAGACCCAGTACTTC. Translation: CASKMDFQETQYF.

This chain connects TRBV4-1 to TRBJ2-7, with 13 bases identical to TRBD2. Germline V lookup: CDR1 MGHRA, CDR2 YSYEKL. Trimming cost V 4 bases and J 2 bases; bases outside gene matches: 11. The CDR3 contains 18 residues. This CDR3 is CASSPLGTSGTVAYEQYF. CDR3 sequence (DNA): TGCGCCAGCAGCCCTCTAGGGACTAGCGGGACTGTCGCCTACGAGCAGTACTTC.

This clone was counted between two and nine times. This chain uses TRBV5-1 with TRBJ2-2; D unresolved. Per the germline V gene, CDR1 is SGHRS and CDR2 is YFSETQ. This CDR3 spans 15 amino acids. V was clipped by 0 bases and J by 2 bases, with 8 bases between them. CDR3 bases: TGCGCCAGCAGCTTGGGAACGGCTAACACCGGGGAGCTGTTTTTT. This codes for CASSLGTANTGELFF. Together with reference TRBV5-1 and TRBJ2-2, the CDR3 gives the full variable domain: KAGVTQTPRYLIKTRGQQVTLSCSPISGHRSVSWYQQTPGQGLQFLFEYFSETQRNKGNFPGRFSGRQFSNSRSEMNVSTLELGDSALYLCASSLGTANTGELFFGEGSRLTVL.

The V gene is TRBV4-1, the J gene TRBJ1-4; D ambiguous. This CDR3 is built from 17 residues. Trimming removed 6 bases from V and 0 bases from J, with 17 bases in between. Germline assignment: CDR1 MGHRA and CDR2 YSYEKL. The CDR3 is CASSPRRPTATNEKLFF. The CDR3 DNA reads as TGCGCCAGCAGTCCCAGGCGACCTACTGCAACTAATGAAAAACTGTTTTTT.

This clone was seen once. The rearrangement uses TRBV30 and TRBJ2-1; 10 bases align to TRBD2. The CDR3 is 13 residues long. Germline V lookup: CDR1 GTSNPN, CDR2 SVGIG (reference sequence). V dropped 2 bases and J dropped 7; count of bases not matched to a gene: 2. Here the CDR3 DNA reads TGTGCCTGGAGTTTTAGCGGGGGGAATGAGCAGTTCTTC. It codes for CAWSFSGGNEQFF.

V and J are TRBV2 and TRBJ2-5, with D perhaps matching TRBD2 (5 bases). The J call is uncertain, as TRBJ2-7 better fits the DNA end. Germline lookup yields CDR1 SNHLY and CDR2 FYNNEI. CDR3 length: 14 residues. CDR3 loop: CASSARTAGDEQYF. CDR3 nucleotide sequence: TGTGCCAGCAGCGCTCGGACGGCCGGGGACGAGCAGTACTTC.

The V call is TRBV5-4, the J call TRBJ2-5, with TRBD1 as a possible D gene (6 bases). In germline, CDR1 is SGHNT, CDR2 YYREEE (reference sequence). V lost 4 bases and J lost 5, with 18 bases in between. The CDR3 is 15 residues long. The CDR3 nucleotides read TGTGCCAGCAGCCGGGGACACTCCCTGGGGGAGACCCAGTACTTC. This codes for CASSRGHSLGETQYF.

The chain recombines TRBV19 with TRBJ2-7, with 10 bases aligning to TRBD2. CDR1 is LNHDA and CDR2 is SQIVND in the germline V gene (reference sequence). The CDR3 totals 15 residues. The V and J ends lost 5 bases and 2 bases, in that order; junction bases with no gene match: 6. CDR3 sequence: CASSLAGVVAYEQYF. DNA for the CDR3: TGTGCCAGTAGTCTAGCGGGAGTAGTCGCCTACGAGCAGTACTTC.

CDR3 coding DNA: TGTGCCAGCAGTGAAGACAAAACAGATACGCAGTATTTT. Translating gives CASSEDKTDTQYF. V and J are TRBV2 and TRBJ2-3; D is uncertain. Germline loops: CDR1 SNHLY, CDR2 FYNNEI. Between the trimmed V and J ends, which lost 1 base and 3 bases, there was a span of 5 bases. CDR3 length equals 13 residues. Complete variable domain (other parts from reference TRBV2 and TRBJ2-3): EPEVTQTPSHQVTQMGQEVILRCVPISNHLYFYWYRQILGQKVEFLVSFYNNEISEKSEIFDDQFSVERPDGSNFTLKIRSTKLEDSAMYFCASSEDKTDTQYFGPGTRLTVL.